These 30 T cell receptor beta chains share one sample of origin, sequenced in a study of OX40 agonist ivuxolimab in advanced cancers. Method: immunoSEQ multiplex PCR; TCRdb's copy keeps in-frame clones and lacks some. Counted here are fewer than 85,000 clones, approximately 82% occurring once; the ten biggest clones make up about 5%. The source was CD4+ or CD8+ T cells sorted from blood, collected in a trial of the OX40 agonist ivuxolimab. The receptors were gathered from an adult with an advanced solid tumor such as melanoma, head and neck, liver or kidney cancer.

V gene TRBV5-6 combines with J gene TRBJ2-3; 9 bases fit TRBD2. The V gene end was trimmed by 4 bases and the J gene end by 14 bases; junction bases not matched to a gene: 8. The length of the CDR3 is 12 residues. The germline V gene encodes CDR1 SGHDT and CDR2 YYEEEE. The CDR3 spells CASSPGTSSVYF. The CDR3 DNA reads as TGTGCCAGCAGCCCCGGGACTAGCTCCGTGTATTTT.

This clone was observed many times. This chain links TRBV10-3 with TRBJ1-2; D is perhaps TRBD1 (5 bases). Deletions cut 7 bases from V and 8 bases from J, with 20 bases between. Germline CDR1 reads ENHRY; CDR2 reads SYGVKD. The CDR3 has 14 amino acids. CDR3 in amino acids: CAIKGQGSSQGYTF. CDR3 coding DNA: TGTGCCATCAAGGGGCAGGGTAGTTCGCAAGGCTACACCTTC.

The V call is TRBV27, the J call TRBJ2-3, with a possible D match to TRBD2 (6 bases). V was cut by 2 bases and J by 2 bases, with 17 bases left in between. The CDR3 has 17 amino acids. Germline V gene sequence: CDR1 MNHEY, CDR2 SMNVEV (reference sequence). The CDR3 region is CASSLRLATLYTDTQYF. The CDR3 DNA reads as TGTGCCAGCAGTTTAAGGCTAGCGACATTATACACAGATACGCAGTATTTT.

This chain connects TRBV5-1 to TRBJ2-7; the match to TRBD1 covers 10 bases. V lost 1 base, J lost 4 bases, and 5 bases stayed unmatched. Germline values: CDR1 SGHRS, CDR2 YFSETQ. The CDR3 totals 15 residues. The CDR3, as DNA: TGCGCCAGCAGCTTGCAGGGGACAGGGGAGTACGAGCAGTACTTC. It specifies CASSLQGTGEYEQYF.

V is TRBV5-4 and J is TRBJ2-7; 9 nucleotides match TRBD2. The V gene end was trimmed by 3 bases and the J gene end by 6 bases; junction bases not matched to a gene: 19. CDR1 is SGHNT, CDR2 YYREEE, per germline (reference sequence). The CDR3 sequence is 18 residues long. CDR3: CASSSPPGGRAGGSEQYF. CDR3 nucleotide sequence: TGTGCCAGCAGCTCCCCACCCGGCGGGAGGGCCGGTGGATCCGAGCAGTACTTC.

This clone occurred once. The chain is built from TRBV2 and TRBJ1-1; possible D gene TRBD1, 5 bases. V was clipped by 5 bases and J by 2 bases, with 21 bases between them. CDR3 length equals 17 residues. In germline, CDR1 is SNHLY, CDR2 FYNNEI. CDR3 sequence (DNA): TGTGCCAGCAGTCGCCCGCAGGGAGGAGGAGGTAACACTGAAGCTTTCTTT. Its translation: CASSRPQGGGGNTEAFF.

The chain has TRBV7-9 and TRBJ2-3; D is uncertain. The germline V and J ends were trimmed by 1 base and 7 bases, with 6 bases remaining between them. This CDR3 contains 12 residues. Germline V gene data show CDR1 as SEHNR and CDR2 as FQNEAQ (reference sequence). The CDR3: CASSLEDNTQYF. CDR3 sequence (DNA): TGTGCCAGCAGCTTAGAGGATAATACGCAGTATTTT.

The chain has TRBV5-4 and TRBJ2-5, with 10 bases identical to TRBD1. CDR3 length: 15 amino acids. V was pared by 4 bases and J by 5 bases, with 8 bases of the junction left unmatched. Per germline, CDR1 SGHNT and CDR2 YYREEE (reference sequence). The CDR3 DNA is TGTGCCAGCAGCGGACAGGGGGGGTCTTTGGAGACCCAGTACTTC. It is translated as CASSGQGGSLETQYF.

This clone was detected only a few times. J is TRBJ2-3 and V is TRBV7-6; 14 positions agree with TRBD2. The germline gives CDR1 SGHVS, CDR2 FNYEAQ. The CDR3 consists of 16 residues. With V trimmed by 1 base and J by 4 bases, 1 base remained unmatched. CDR3 region: CASSLGGLAGADTQYF. CDR3 DNA sequence: TGTGCCAGCAGCTTAGGGGGACTAGCGGGGGCAGATACGCAGTATTTT.

The J gene is TRBJ2-5, the V gene TRBV5-1; D is perhaps TRBD2 (5 bases). CDR1 and CDR2 from the germline V gene are SGHRS and YFSETQ. V was clipped by 2 bases and J by 2 bases, with 13 bases between them. This CDR3 has 15 residues. The CDR3 is CASSLNPGLQETQYF. The CDR3 bases are TGCGCCAGCAGCTTAAACCCGGGGTTGCAAGAGACCCAGTACTTC.

The rearrangement uses TRBV5-4 and TRBJ2-2, with 14 bases aligning to TRBD2. The CDR3 contains 16 residues. CDR1 is SGHNT and CDR2 is YYREEE in the germline V gene (reference sequence). V gave up 4 bases and J gave up 6 bases; unmatched junction bases: 5. In DNA form, the CDR3 reads TGTGCCAGCAGCGTGAGACTAGCGGGGGGGCCCGGGGAGCTGTTTTTT. Its protein product is CASSVRLAGGPGELFF.

The J gene is TRBJ1-3, the V gene TRBV6-5; maybe TRBD1 (5 bases). The V gene lost 6 bases and the J gene lost 4 bases, with 10 bases spanning the gap. The CDR3 extends over 13 amino acids. Germline loops: CDR1 MNHEY, CDR2 SVGAGI. CDR3 sequence reads: CASRGTSGNTIYF. In nucleotides, the CDR3 is TGTGCCAGCAGAGGGACGTCAGGAAACACCATATATTTT.

This rearrangement joins TRBV7-2 to TRBJ2-7; 9 nucleotides align to TRBD1. CDR3 length equals 14 residues. CDR1 and CDR2 from the germline V gene are SGHTA and FQGNSA. V was clipped by 7 bases and J by 2 bases; unmatched bases: 6. CDR3 in DNA: TGTGCCAGCACCCAGGACAGGGGCCCCTACGAGCAGTACTTC. This sequence encodes CASTQDRGPYEQYF.

DNA for the CDR3: TGCGCCAGCAGCACCACAGGGGGAGGAACCGGGGAGCTGTTTTTT. As protein: CASSTTGGGTGELFF. V usage is TRBV5-1 and J usage is TRBJ2-2, with 8 bases identical to TRBD1. The CDR3 length is 15 residues. In germline, CDR1 is SGHRS, CDR2 YFSETQ. Trimming removed 4 bases from V and 5 bases from J; junction bases left unmatched: 7.

The chain joins TRBV2 to TRBJ2-1, with 10 positions matching TRBD2. CDR1 is SNHLY, CDR2 FYNNEI, per germline. The ends lost 6 bases at V and 9 bases at J; junction bases unmatched: 14. The CDR3 runs to 16 residues. CDR3 sequence reads: CASSPFLAGVSGEQFF. Written as DNA, the CDR3 is TGTGCCAGCAGCCCATTCCTAGCGGGAGTCAGTGGTGAGCAGTTCTTC.

The chain joins TRBV4-1 to TRBJ1-6; D call uncertain. The germline CDR1 and CDR2 sequences are MGHRA and YSYEKL. Trimming took 0 bases from V and 7 from J, leaving 10 bases between them. This CDR3 has 15 amino acids. The DNA for the CDR3 is TGCGCCAGCAGCCAAGAGCGGCAGGAGAATTCACCCCTCCACTTT. This gives the protein CASSQERQENSPLHF.

The CDR3 is CASINRGTENTEAFF. In DNA form, the CDR3 reads TGTGCCAGCATAAACAGGGGGACCGAGAACACTGAAGCTTTCTTT. J is TRBJ1-1 and V is TRBV6-1; 8 bases align to TRBD1. Germline V gene sequence: CDR1 MNHNS, CDR2 SASEGT. This CDR3 comprises 15 residues. V shed 7 bases, J shed 1 base, and the junction held 8 bases outside the gene matches.

This chain joins TRBV29-1 and TRBJ1-2; D may be TRBD1 (6 bases). V lost 4 bases and J 10 bases, leaving 13 bases between the germline ends. Germline lookup yields CDR1 SQVTM and CDR2 ANQGSEA. The CDR3 sequence is 11 residues long. Written as DNA, the CDR3 is TGCAGCGTTGGTCTGGGGGCCGACTACACCTTC. Translation gives CSVGLGADYTF.

The gene calls are TRBV12-5 and TRBJ1-5; D uncertain. V lost 7 bases to trimming and J lost 6 bases, with 13 bases between them. This CDR3 has 13 residues. The germline V gene encodes CDR1 LGHNT and CDR2 FRNRAP. In nucleotides, the CDR3 is TGTGCTAGTGCCCTGGGTGGCGGTCAGCCCCAGCATTTT. Its protein product is CASALGGGQPQHF.

This chain joins TRBV27 and TRBJ2-7; D ambiguous. The CDR3 length is 12 residues. V was shortened by 5 bases and J by 2 bases, with 7 bases between the two germline ends. Germline CDR1 reads MNHEY; CDR2 reads SMNVEV (reference sequence). In DNA form, the CDR3 reads TGTGCCAGCAGTGATACCACCTACGAGCAGTACTTC. Residues: CASSDTTYEQYF.

The gene calls are TRBV14 and TRBJ2-7; the D call may be TRBD1 or TRBD2 (5 bases each). The CDR3 length is 15 residues. The V gene's germline CDR1 is SGHDN and CDR2 FVKESK. The ends were cut back, 1 base at V and 3 bases at J, with 13 bases in the middle. CDR3 DNA sequence: TGTGCCAGCAGCCAAGGGCTAGGGACCTACTACGAGCAGTACTTC. Protein sequence: CASSQGLGTYYEQYF.

This clone was seen only once. CDR3 bases: TGCGCCAGCAGCTTGAGTGTTGCGGATTTGGGTGAAGCTTTCTTT. This encodes CASSLSVADLGEAFF. The gene calls are TRBV5-1 and TRBJ1-1; D uncertain. Looked up from germline, CDR1 is SGHRS and CDR2 is YFSETQ. The CDR3 has 15 amino acids. V lost 1 base, J lost 7 bases, and 17 bases lay in between.

This chain links TRBV7-8 with TRBJ2-5; TRBD1 matches 7 bases. CDR1 is SGHVS and CDR2 is FQNEAQ in the germline V gene. The CDR3 consists of 13 residues. With 1 base clipped from V and 12 bases from J, the junction kept 8 bases outside the gene matches. The CDR3 nucleotides are TGTGCCAGCAGCTTAGGGCGGCAGGGGGAAAAGTACTTC. Protein: CASSLGRQGEKYF. Complete variable domain (other parts from reference TRBV7-8 and TRBJ2-5): GAGVSQSPRYKVAKRGQDVALRCDPISGHVSLFWYQQALGQGPEFLTYFQNEAQLDKSGLPSDRFFAERPEGSVSTLKIQRTQQEDSAVYLCASSLGRQGEKYFGPGTRLLVL.

The rearrangement joins TRBV7-8 to TRBJ1-3; no clear D. This CDR3 has 16 residues. Trimming pared 2 bases from V and 2 bases from J, leaving 13 bases between. In germline, CDR1 is SGHVS, CDR2 FQNEAQ. CDR3 sequence: CASSLFLSGTGNTIYF. CDR3 coding DNA: TGTGCCAGCAGCTTATTCTTGTCGGGAACTGGAAACACCATATATTTT.

The chain employs TRBV27 and TRBJ2-7; 13 positions agree with TRBD2. CDR1 and CDR2 from the germline V gene are MNHEY and SMNVEV (reference sequence). Trimming cost V 6 bases and J 12 bases; bases outside gene matches: 11. The CDR3 runs to 14 residues. The CDR3 region is CASSTPGLAGVVYF. As DNA, the CDR3 is TGTGCCAGCAGCACCCCAGGACTAGCGGGAGTGGTGTACTTC.

This clone was observed a few times. The gene calls are TRBV7-3 and TRBJ2-1, with 8 nucleotides matching TRBD1. Germline-derived CDR1 and CDR2 are SGHTA and FQGTGA. The CDR3 contains 13 residues. V lost 0 bases, J lost 10 bases, and 2 bases stayed unmatched. The CDR3 sequence is CASSLTGQGEQFF. DNA for the CDR3: TGTGCCAGCAGCTTAACAGGACAGGGAGAGCAGTTCTTC.

The chain couples TRBV5-4 to TRBJ2-2, with a weak D call TRBD2 (6 bases). V shed 9 bases and J shed 4 bases, with 13 bases lying between them. The CDR3 covers 13 residues. Germline V gene lookup returns CDR1 SGHNT and CDR2 YYREEE (reference sequence). The CDR3 here is CATGVGGTGELFF. The CDR3 coding sequence is TGTGCCACCGGAGTGGGAGGCACCGGGGAGCTGTTTTTT.

For this clone: Additional DNA sequences in this sample encode the identical CDR3. The gene calls are TRBV7-9 and TRBJ1-2; TRBD1 might be the D (6 bases). The V end lost 5 bases, the J end lost 1 base, and 8 bases lay between the germline ends. The germline V gene has CDR1 SEHNR and CDR2 FQNEAQ (reference sequence). The length of the CDR3 is 13 residues. CDR3 protein: CASSLDSNYGYTF. The CDR3 region has the DNA TGTGCCAGCAGCCTGGACAGTAACTATGGCTACACCTTC.

Regarding this clone: Its ends do not fully match the called genes, so a read error is possible. The V gene is TRBV15, the J gene TRBJ1-1; D is uncertain. The CDR3 loop spans 13 amino acids. Germline loops: CDR1 LNHNV, CDR2 YYDKDF (reference sequence). CDR3 bases: TGTGCCACCAGCAGACAGAGTAACAATGAAGCTTTCTTT. This sequence encodes CATSRQSNNEAFF. The whole variable domain, remainder taken from reference TRBV15 and TRBJ1-1, is DAMVIQNPRYQVTQFGKPVTLSCSQTLNHNVMYWYQQKSSQAPKLLFHYYDKDFNNEADTPDNFQSRRPNTSFCFLDIRSPGLGDTAMYLCATSRQSNNEAFFGQGTRLTVV.

The V call is TRBV4-1, the J call TRBJ1-3, with D perhaps matching TRBD1 (6 bases). Per the germline V gene, CDR1 is MGHRA and CDR2 is YSYEKL. The V end was cut by 0 bases, the J end by 2 bases, with 8 bases between. This CDR3 has 15 amino acids. CDR3 DNA: TGCGCCAGCAGCCAAGATGGGGGGCCTGGAAACACCATATATTTT. Translating gives CASSQDGGPGNTIYF.